These 28 T cell receptor beta chains came from one sample sequenced in a study of T cells in Graves' hyperthyroidism and ophthalmopathy. Researchers took RNA transcripts and amplified the TCR beta CDR3 regions from them. TCR CDR3 underwent first-round RT-PCR with the HTBI primer set. In TCRdb, the multiplex PCR reads were re-called with MiXCR into one record per CDR3 protein. The sample lists under 300,000 distinct CDR3 sequences; 12% to 15% were seen once. Sequencing was done on a sample of blood. These receptors originate from a woman aged 50 to 65 with Graves' hyperthyroidism that later progressed to Graves' ophthalmopathy.

Details on this clonotype: A much larger clonotype is one base distant, so this may be a read error. This rearrangement joins TRBV2 to TRBJ1-4, with D hard to call. The germline gives CDR1 SNHLY, CDR2 FYNNEI. This CDR3 has 12 residues. The chain's CDR3 is CAGSRVDEKLFF. CDR3 coding DNA: TGTGCCGGCAGTCGGGTGGATGAAAAACTGTTTTTT.

This clonotype was picked up many times. As DNA, the CDR3 is TGTGCCAGCAGTGGGGGACAGGGGATGGGGCAGCCCCAGCATTTT. Translated, it gives CASSGGQGMGQPQHF. The V and J genes are TRBV28 and TRBJ1-5; 10 bases fit TRBD1. CDR3 size: 15 residues. Germline loops: CDR1 MDHEN, CDR2 SYDVKM. V dropped 5 bases and J dropped 7; count of bases not matched to a gene: 8. The whole variable domain, remainder taken from reference TRBV28 and TRBJ1-5, is DVKVTQSSRYLVKRTGEKVFLECVQDMDHENMFWYRQDPGLGLRLIYFSYDVKMKEKGDIPEGYSVSREKKERFSLILESASTNQTSMYLCASSGGQGMGQPQHFGDGTRLSIL.

This clonotype has a count of ten or more. The chain is built from TRBV11-2 and TRBJ2-7; D is undetermined. The length of the CDR3 is 16 residues. V gave up 2 bases and J gave up 2 bases, with 16 bases separating them. CDR1 and CDR2 from the germline V gene are SGHAT and FQNNGV. The CDR3 nucleotides read TGTGCCAGCAGCTTAAACCCACCGGGCCAGCCCTACGAGCAGTACTTC. As protein: CASSLNPPGQPYEQYF.

The chain employs TRBV7-3 and TRBJ1-3, with 8 nucleotides matching TRBD1. The germline CDR1 and CDR2 sequences are SGHTA and FQGTGA. The CDR3 length is 15 residues. The junction had 6 bases not matched to a gene; V was cut back by 5 bases and J by 3 bases. The CDR3 spells CASSLRQGIGNTIYF. The CDR3, as DNA: TGTGCCAGCAGCCTAAGACAGGGGATTGGAAACACCATATATTTT.

This rearrangement joins TRBV6-1 to TRBJ1-6; no reliable D call. The V end was cut by 1 base, the J end by 6 bases, with 1 base between. Germline CDR1 reads MNHNS; CDR2 reads SASEGT. CDR3 length equals 12 residues. The CDR3 region is CASSEVNSPLHF. In DNA, the CDR3 is TGTGCCAGCAGTGAAGTTAATTCACCCCTCCACTTT.

At least ten counts were recorded for this clonotype. The chain is built from TRBV5-1 and TRBJ2-5, with a tentative D call TRBD2 (5 bases). The germline CDR1 and CDR2 sequences are SGHRS and YFSETQ. V lost 1 base and J lost 2, with 9 bases in between. This CDR3 comprises 14 residues. The CDR3 sequence: CASSLWGDQETQYF. CDR3 DNA sequence: TGCGCCAGCAGCTTGTGGGGAGATCAAGAGACCCAGTACTTC. The whole variable domain, remainder taken from reference TRBV5-1 and TRBJ2-5, is KAGVTQTPRYLIKTRGQQVTLSCSPISGHRSVSWYQQTPGQGLQFLFEYFSETQRNKGNFPGRFSGRQFSNSRSEMNVSTLELGDSALYLCASSLWGDQETQYFGPGTRLLVL.

This clonotype was observed many times. The chain has TRBV3-1 and TRBJ2-5; D not certain. The V and J ends lost 1 base and 4 bases respectively, with 10 bases between them. Germline values: CDR1 LGHDT, CDR2 YNNKEL (reference sequence). The CDR3 is made up of 14 amino acids. The CDR3: CASSQGGWGETQYF. CDR3 DNA sequence: TGTGCCAGCAGCCAAGGGGGATGGGGAGAGACCCAGTACTTC.

The chain combines TRBV27 with TRBJ1-5, with TRBD1 matching over 7 bases. The CDR3 is 14 residues long. Germline CDR1 MNHEY, CDR2 SMNVEV (reference sequence). Losses at the gene ends were 7 bases for V and 4 bases for J; bases not matched to a gene: 7. The CDR3 region is CASNVAGGNQPQHF. The CDR3 region has the DNA TGTGCCAGCAATGTGGCAGGGGGGAATCAGCCCCAGCATTTT.

This clonotype was observed at least ten times. This chain links TRBV11-2 with TRBJ1-5; 7 bases are a match to TRBD1. The germline CDR1 and CDR2 sequences are SGHAT and FQNNGV. CDR3 length: 17 residues. V trimming: 5 bases; J trimming: 0 bases; junction bases outside the gene matches: 10. CDR3 residues: CASSPQTGTNSNQPQHF. CDR3 DNA: TGTGCCAGCAGCCCCCAGACAGGGACTAATAGCAATCAGCCCCAGCATTTT.

This clonotype was recorded at least ten times. The rearrangement joins TRBV20-1 to TRBJ2-5, with 9 nucleotides matching TRBD1. Germline V lookup: CDR1 DFQATT, CDR2 SNEGSKA (reference sequence). The junction had 6 bases not matched to a gene; V was cut back by 6 bases and J by 4 bases. The CDR3 has 13 residues. CDR3 sequence reads: CSALGQGIETQYF. The CDR3 DNA reads TGCAGTGCCCTAGGACAGGGGATAGAGACCCAGTACTTC.

This chain joins TRBV6-1 and TRBJ2-7; D may be TRBD1 (5 bases). Trimming took 7 bases from V and 0 from J, leaving 7 bases between them. The CDR3 length is 12 residues. CDR1 MNHNS and CDR2 SASEGT come from the germline V gene. The CDR3 region is CASNRPSYEQYF. CDR3 in DNA: TGTGCCAGCAACAGGCCCTCCTACGAGCAGTACTTC.

About this clonotype itself: A much more abundant neighbour one base away suggests this may be a read error. The gene calls are TRBV20-1 and TRBJ2-5; D unclear. V lost 1 base, J lost 5 bases, and 14 bases lay in between. Germline lookup yields CDR1 DFQATT and CDR2 SNEGSKA (reference sequence). CDR3 length: 14 amino acids. CDR3 in amino acids: CSARGSAGDETQYF. The DNA of the CDR3 is TGCAGTGCTAGAGGATCGGCAGGCGACGAGACCCAGTACTTC.

This clonotype appeared many times. V gene TRBV7-6 combines with J gene TRBJ2-1; 7 nucleotides match TRBD1. Germline CDR1 is SGHVS and CDR2 is FNYEAQ. CDR3 length: 13 residues. V shed 5 bases and J 7 bases; nucleotides not matched to a gene: 5. The CDR3 loop is CASSGHRGNEQFF. The CDR3 bases are TGTGCCAGCAGCGGACACAGGGGAAATGAGCAGTTCTTC.

This clonotype was seen repeatedly, ten times or more. J is TRBJ2-5 and V is TRBV15; no reliable D call. Germline values: CDR1 LNHNV, CDR2 YYDKDF (reference sequence). V was cut by 3 bases and J by 5 bases, with 7 bases left in between. The CDR3 extends over 12 amino acids. CDR3 sequence: CATSRGTETQYF. The CDR3 DNA reads as TGTGCCACCAGCAGGGGTACGGAGACCCAGTACTTC.

This clonotype was counted at least ten times. V and J are TRBV18 and TRBJ1-1; the match to TRBD1 covers 7 bases. Germline V gene data show CDR1 as KGHSH and CDR2 as LQKENI. V lost 4 bases to trimming and J lost 5 bases; unmatched junction nucleotides: 7. The CDR3 loop spans 14 amino acids. The CDR3 sequence is CASSLRQGDTEAFF. The CDR3 DNA follows: TGTGCCAGCTCACTTAGACAGGGCGATACTGAAGCTTTCTTT.

This clonotype was counted many times. This chain joins TRBV27 and TRBJ2-7; D may be TRBD1 (5 bases). This CDR3 contains 12 residues. The V end lost 9 bases, the J end lost 3 bases, and 12 bases lay between the germline ends. Looked up from germline, CDR1 is MNHEY and CDR2 is SMNVEV (reference sequence). CDR3 nucleotide sequence: TGTGCCAGAAAGCAGGGCAACTACGAGCAGTACTTC. It specifies CARKQGNYEQYF.

The sample holds many counts of this clonotype. V is TRBV27 and J is TRBJ2-3; TRBD1 aligns across 8 bases. The length of the CDR3 is 16 residues. V shed 3 bases, J shed 4 bases, and the junction held 9 bases outside the gene matches. CDR1 is MNHEY and CDR2 is SMNVEV in the germline V gene (reference sequence). DNA of the CDR3: TGTGCCAGCAGTTTTCAGGGACAGGCCCGGGCAGATACGCAGTATTTT. Its protein product is CASSFQGQARADTQYF.

This clonotype was picked up many times. V is TRBV11-2 and J is TRBJ2-1; 7 nucleotides line up with TRBD2. CDR3 length equals 16 residues. Germline CDR1 is SGHAT and CDR2 is FQNNGV. Trimming cost V 4 bases and J 4 bases; bases outside gene matches: 10. The CDR3 loop reads CASSSDGREGYNEQFF. The DNA for the CDR3 is TGTGCCAGCAGCTCCGACGGAAGGGAGGGTTACAATGAGCAGTTCTTC.

A few counts support this clonotype. V gene TRBV19 combines with J gene TRBJ1-1; D is ambiguous. Germline CDR1 LNHDA, CDR2 SQIVND (reference sequence). Trimming stripped 4 bases from V and 1 base from J, with 7 bases between. The CDR3 covers 13 residues. CDR3 region: CASSKAANTEAFF. The CDR3 DNA sequence: TGTGCCAGTAGTAAGGCGGCGAACACTGAAGCTTTCTTT.

This clonotype has ten or more counts. V is TRBV12-3 or TRBV12-4 and J is TRBJ2-4, with D maybe TRBD1 (5 bases). The germline V and J ends were trimmed by 4 bases and 2 bases, with 6 bases remaining between them. The CDR3 consists of 13 residues. CDR3 sequence (DNA): TGTGCCAGCAGTTCAGGGTCCAAAAACATTCAGTACTTC. The encoded protein is CASSSGSKNIQYF.

There are many counts of this clonotype. This chain links TRBV12-3 or TRBV12-4 with TRBJ1-1, with TRBD1 matching 10 bases. Germline trimming cut 4 bases from V and 0 bases from J; bases unmatched to any gene: 11. This CDR3 comprises 18 residues. The CDR3 region has the DNA TGTGCCAGCAGTTCCAGGACAGGGGGTATTGTTGTGAACACTGAAGCTTTCTTT. Amino acid sequence: CASSSRTGGIVVNTEAFF.

The J gene is TRBJ1-6, the V gene TRBV4-2; no firm D call. Between the trimmed V and J ends, which lost 0 bases and 0 bases, there was a span of 9 bases. Germline-derived CDR1 and CDR2 are LGHNA and YNFKEQ. The CDR3 is 17 residues long. CDR3 nucleotides: TGTGCCAGCAGCCAAGATAGGGCCAGCTCCTATAATTCACCCCTCCACTTT. The encoded protein is CASSQDRASSYNSPLHF.

About this clonotype itself: A much larger clone is a single base away; this may be a read error. The genes are TRBV20-1 and TRBJ1-5; D unclear. Trimming stripped 3 bases from V and 3 bases from J, with 12 bases between. From germline, CDR1 is DFQATT and CDR2 SNEGSKA (reference sequence). The CDR3 sequence is 14 residues long. The CDR3 DNA reads TGCAGTGCTAGTCGGCGTCTTAACAATCAGCCCCAGCATTTT. It yields the protein CSASRRLNNQPQHF.

Remarks on this clonotype: A junction boundary mismatches the germline segment, possibly from a read error. V gene TRBV6-5 combines with J gene TRBJ1-6; no definite D call. Germline loops: CDR1 MNHEY, CDR2 SVGAGI. The CDR3 extends over 17 amino acids. The chain's CDR3 is CASSYSVGRDYNSPPHF. CDR3 in DNA: TGTGCCAGCAGTTACTCGGTCGGACGAGACTATAATTCACCCCCCCACTTT.

This clonotype was seen just once. The CDR3 region is CASSTGQEETQYF. The CDR3 DNA follows: TGTGCCAGCAGCACAGGACAGGAAGAGACCCAGTACTTC. The chain is built from TRBV7-8 and TRBJ2-5, with 7 bases lining up with TRBD1. The V segment lost 5 bases and the J segment 3 bases; nucleotides outside the gene matches: 3. CDR3 length equals 13 residues. CDR1 and CDR2 (germline): SGHVS, FQNEAQ.

This clonotype occurred many times. The chain recombines TRBV20-1 with TRBJ1-1; D unresolved. V lost 2 bases and J lost 5, with 3 bases in between. CDR1 is DFQATT, CDR2 SNEGSKA, per germline (reference sequence). The CDR3 covers 10 residues. Here the CDR3 reads CSARQTEAFF. Written as DNA, the CDR3 is TGCAGTGCTAGACAGACTGAAGCTTTCTTT.

The V call is TRBV5-1, the J call TRBJ2-2; D possibly corresponds to TRBD1 (6 bases). V dropped 7 bases and J dropped 2 bases, with 12 bases sitting between them. The CDR3 runs 14 residues. Per germline, CDR1 SGHRS and CDR2 YFSETQ. CDR3 amino acids: CASFGTINTGELFF. In DNA form, the CDR3 reads TGCGCCAGCTTCGGGACAATTAACACCGGGGAGCTGTTTTTT.

This clonotype has ten or more counts. The V and J genes are TRBV5-5 and TRBJ2-3, with 7 positions matching TRBD1. Germline CDR1 is SGHKS and CDR2 is YYEKEE (reference sequence). V lost 0 bases and J lost 3; bases outside the gene matches: 4. This CDR3 comprises 15 residues. The CDR3, as DNA: TGTGCCAGCAGCTTGGATTTACAGGGGACAGATACGCAGTATTTT. Translation gives CASSLDLQGTDTQYF.